The clone carrying this T cell receptor beta chain occurred a few times. Its antigen is undetermined. The sample originates from a study of long-term antiretroviral therapy in people with HIV. This CDR3 has 14 amino acids. CDR1 and CDR2 from the germline V gene are SGHTA and FQGTGA. V lost 5 bases and J 1 base, leaving 12 bases between the germline ends. The libraries were made with immunoSEQ v3.0 at survey level. Data came from immunoSEQ multiplex PCR; TCRdb stores just in-frame clones and leaves some out. The table has more than 25,000 clones, over 85% seen once. General study results and limits: Whichever time point was examined, clones expanded before ART dominated the repertoire. In samples taken after ART, diversity increased but remained below transplant donor control levels.

This TCR was sampled from a woman aged 18-35 years with HIV. The chain is built from TRBV7-3 and TRBJ2-7; D uncertain. The sequences come from unsorted PBMCs, collected 1.8 years after starting antiretroviral therapy. The CDR3 DNA reads as TGTGCCAGCAGCCTAGGACGCGAATCCTACGAGCAGTACTTC. It specifies CASSLGRESYEQYF.